The 30 T cell receptor beta chains below come from one sample, sequenced in a study of long-term antiretroviral therapy in people with HIV. The assay, immunoSEQ v3.0, was run at survey level. Some clones are missing from TCRdb's copy, which holds only in-frame ones; the method was immunoSEQ multiplex PCR. Of about 16,000 clones listed, around nine tenths are singletons. The source was unsorted PBMCs, collected around 2.3 years before starting antiretroviral therapy. These receptors all stem from a woman in her 30s with HIV.

The rearrangement links TRBV2 to TRBJ2-3; a possible D gene is TRBD1 (9 bases). The CDR3 has 16 amino acids. Trimming cost V 3 bases and J 6 bases, with 19 bases left between them. In germline, CDR1 is SNHLY, CDR2 FYNNEI. CDR3 DNA: TGTGCCAGCAGTGATTTTTCGGGGGGGACAGGGGATACGCAGTATTTT. It translates to CASSDFSGGTGDTQYF.

This clone was recorded once. The chain recombines TRBV10-3 with TRBJ1-1, with a tentative D call TRBD1 (5 bases). The CDR3 sequence is 11 residues long. Germline V CDR1 and CDR2: ENHRY, SYGVKD. Between the trimmed V and J ends, which lost 10 bases and 6 bases, there was a span of 12 bases. This chain's CDR3 is CATRVSAEAFF. CDR3 sequence (DNA): TGTGCCACCAGGGTGTCCGCTGAAGCTTTCTTT.

V is TRBV5-1 and J is TRBJ2-2; D unclear. Trimming left V 2 bases short and J 1 base short, with 6 bases between. The germline CDR1 and CDR2 sequences are SGHRS and YFSETQ. The CDR3 consists of 14 residues. CDR3 in amino acids: CASSLSLNTGELFF. The CDR3 DNA follows: TGCGCCAGCAGCTTAAGTTTGAACACCGGGGAGCTGTTTTTT. The full variable domain, completed using reference TRBV5-1 and TRBJ2-2, is KAGVTQTPRYLIKTRGQQVTLSCSPISGHRSVSWYQQTPGQGLQFLFEYFSETQRNKGNFPGRFSGRQFSNSRSEMNVSTLELGDSALYLCASSLSLNTGELFFGEGSRLTVL.

This sequence joins TRBV11-2 and TRBJ2-7, with 10 positions matching TRBD2. The CDR3 contains 16 residues. J lost 1 base, V lost 3 bases, and 6 bases had no gene match. Germline V gene data show CDR1 as SGHAT and CDR2 as FQNNGV. In nucleotides, the CDR3 is TGTGCCAGCAGCTTGTCTAGCGGGGGCCCATCCTACGAGCAGTACTTC. This gives the protein CASSLSSGGPSYEQYF.

The CDR3 region is CASSLNAGLAVNEQFF. CDR3 coding DNA: TGTGCCAGCAGCCTCAACGCCGGACTAGCGGTGAATGAGCAGTTCTTC. The V gene is TRBV5-4, the J gene TRBJ2-1; 10 bases match TRBD2. Germline trimming cut 4 bases from V and 7 bases from J; bases unmatched to any gene: 11. Germline V CDR1 and CDR2: SGHNT, YYREEE (reference sequence). This CDR3 contains 16 residues.

CDR3 nucleotides: TGTGCCTGGAGTGTCATCGGGGGGGCAGGGGCTTTCTTT. As protein: CAWSVIGGAGAFF. The V and J genes are TRBV30 and TRBJ1-1; D perhaps matches TRBD1 (6 bases). Germline CDR1 reads GTSNPN; CDR2 reads SVGIG (reference sequence). Trimming shortened V by 0 bases and J by 11 bases, and 16 bases separated the two germline ends. CDR3 size: 13 residues.

This chain joins TRBV7-9 and TRBJ2-2; TRBD2 is a possible D gene (5 bases). The CDR3 covers 14 residues. CDR1 SEHNR and CDR2 FQNEAQ come from the germline V gene (reference sequence). Trimming cost V 5 bases and J 5 bases, with 12 bases left between them. CDR3 coding DNA: TGTGCCAGCAGCCCCCGGACTGGAACCGGGGAGCTGTTTTTT. It encodes CASSPRTGTGELFF.

The chain recombines TRBV30 with TRBJ1-1, with D possibly TRBD1 on 6 matching bases. Looked up from germline, CDR1 is GTSNPN and CDR2 is SVGIG (reference sequence). The CDR3 contains 14 residues. The V end was cut by 6 bases, the J end by 3 bases, with 17 bases between. The CDR3 nucleotides are TGTGCCTGCCGATGGGGGGGGCCGGACACTGAAGCTTTCTTT. It specifies CACRWGGPDTEAFF.

The chain carries TRBV4-3 and TRBJ1-1, with D unclear. There are 15 residues in the CDR3. The germline gives CDR1 LGHNA, CDR2 YSLEER. The V gene lost 0 bases and the J gene lost 8 bases, with 16 bases spanning the gap. The CDR3 reads CASSQDSYPPPEAFF. CDR3 sequence (DNA): TGCGCCAGCAGCCAAGATTCATATCCCCCCCCGGAAGCTTTCTTT.

This chain joins TRBV5-1 and TRBJ2-2; 7 nucleotides line up with TRBD1. The germline V gene encodes CDR1 SGHRS and CDR2 YFSETQ. The trim removed 4 bases at V and 0 bases at J, leaving 3 bases unmatched. The CDR3 loop spans 15 amino acids. The CDR3 bases are TGCGCCAGCAGCGACCAGGGGGCGAACACCGGGGAGCTGTTTTTT. Translating it yields CASSDQGANTGELFF.

The V call is TRBV25-1, the J call TRBJ2-3, with 9 bases lining up with TRBD1. The CDR3 totals 16 residues. V lost 3 bases to trimming and J lost 5 bases; unmatched junction nucleotides: 9. The germline V gene has CDR1 MGHDK and CDR2 SYGVNS. CDR3 region: CASSEYEPTGGDTQYF. Written as DNA, the CDR3 is TGTGCCAGCAGTGAGTATGAACCGACAGGGGGAGATACGCAGTATTTT. Based on the CDR3 plus reference TRBV25-1 and TRBJ2-3, the full variable domain is EADIYQTPRYLVIGTGKKITLECSQTMGHDKMYWYQQDPGMELHLIHYSYGVNSTEKGDLSSESTVSRIRTEHFPLTLESARPSHTSQYLCASSEYEPTGGDTQYFGPGTRLTVL.

V usage is TRBV5-1 and J usage is TRBJ1-1, with TRBD1 matching 8 bases. With V trimmed by 3 bases and J by 1 base, 5 bases remained unmatched. CDR3 size: 15 residues. CDR1 and CDR2 (germline): SGHRS, YFSETQ. The CDR3 sequence is CASSYGTGWNTEAFF. The CDR3 bases are TGCGCCAGCAGCTATGGGACAGGTTGGAACACTGAAGCTTTCTTT.

The V call is TRBV7-8, the J call TRBJ1-2; perhaps TRBD1 as D (5 bases). The CDR3 runs 14 residues. CDR1 and CDR2 from the germline V gene are SGHVS and FQNEAQ. V gave up 6 bases and J gave up 2 bases, with 13 bases separating them. The CDR3: CASSPLRVNYGYTF. For the CDR3, the DNA is TGTGCCAGCAGTCCACTCAGGGTAAACTATGGCTACACCTTC.

The chain uses TRBV11-2 and TRBJ2-7, with D possibly being TRBD1 or TRBD2 (6 bases each). This CDR3 has 16 residues. The germline gives CDR1 SGHAT, CDR2 FQNNGV. V was pared by 6 bases and J by 1 base, with 19 bases between. CDR3 nucleotides: TGTGCCAGCAGGGGGGGCTTTTGGGGGGCGTCCTACGAGCAGTACTTC. It is translated as CASRGGFWGASYEQYF. Supplemented by reference TRBV11-2 and TRBJ2-7, the full variable domain reads EAGVAQSPRYKIIEKRQSVAFWCNPISGHATLYWYQQILGQGPKLLIQFQNNGVVDDSQLPKDRFSAERLKGVDSTLKIQPAKLEDSAVYLCASRGGFWGASYEQYFGPGTRLTVT.

Only a few counts were recorded for this clone. This chain's CDR3 is CASSLRPGTNSPLHF. In DNA form, the CDR3 reads TGTGCCAGCAGCTTAAGACCGGGGACTAATTCACCCCTCCACTTT. V and J are TRBV7-2 and TRBJ1-6, with D possibly matching TRBD1 (5 bases). CDR3 size: 15 residues. V was cut by 2 bases and J by 6 bases, with 11 bases left in between. Germline CDR1 is SGHTA and CDR2 is FQGNSA. Full variable domain (remainder filled in from reference TRBV7-2 and TRBJ1-6): GAGVSQSPSNKVTEKGKDVELRCDPISGHTALYWYRQSLGQGLEFLIYFQGNSAPDKSGLPSDRFSAERTGGSVSTLTIQRTQQEDSAVYLCASSLRPGTNSPLHFGNGTRLTVT.

This rearrangement joins TRBV5-1 to TRBJ2-5; D ambiguous. Between the trimmed V and J ends, which lost 1 base and 2 bases, there was a span of 6 bases. Germline V gene lookup returns CDR1 SGHRS and CDR2 YFSETQ. The CDR3 length is 13 residues. The CDR3 nucleotides are TGCGCCAGCAGCTTGCAGGAGCAAGAGACCCAGTACTTC. Translating it yields CASSLQEQETQYF.

V and J are TRBV9 and TRBJ2-6, with D unresolved. Trimming pared 5 bases from V and 2 bases from J, leaving 5 bases between. The CDR3 runs 13 residues. Per the germline V gene, CDR1 is SGDLS and CDR2 is YYNGEE. CDR3 in DNA: TGTGCCAGCAGAGGAGCTGGGGCCAACGTCCTGACTTTC. It yields the protein CASRGAGANVLTF.

J is TRBJ2-2 and V is TRBV5-1, with TRBD2 matching over 16 bases. Germline CDR1 and CDR2: SGHRS and YFSETQ. This CDR3 comprises 19 residues. Trimming cost V 2 bases and J 6 bases; bases outside gene matches: 10. The DNA of the CDR3 is TGCGCCAGCAGCTTTACCGGGACTAGCGGGGGGGCTAGTTCCGGGGAGCTGTTTTTT. Its translation: CASSFTGTSGGASSGELFF.

The V gene is TRBV19, the J gene TRBJ1-5; no firm D call. The CDR3 is 14 residues long. Trimming stripped 1 base from V and 2 bases from J, with 6 bases between. Germline-derived CDR1 and CDR2 are LNHDA and SQIVND (reference sequence). The CDR3 is CASSIGYGNQPQHF. The DNA for the CDR3 is TGTGCCAGTAGTATAGGATACGGCAATCAGCCCCAGCATTTT.

The V call is TRBV19, the J call TRBJ1-1; 9 bases are shared with TRBD1. After removal of 3 bases from V and 6 bases from J, the junction contained 8 bases not matched to a gene. Germline lookup yields CDR1 LNHDA and CDR2 SQIVND (reference sequence). The CDR3 covers 15 residues. CDR3 amino acids: CASSILGQGGAEAFF. The CDR3 DNA is TGTGCCAGTAGTATTTTGGGACAGGGAGGCGCTGAAGCTTTCTTT.

The rearrangement uses TRBV9 and TRBJ1-1, with D maybe TRBD1 (5 bases). CDR3 length equals 15 residues. Germline V gives CDR1 SGDLS, CDR2 YYNGEE. Trimming cost V 0 bases and J 1 base, with 10 bases left between them. The CDR3 DNA reads TGTGCCAGCAGCGTAGGGGTAACAGGGAACACTGAAGCTTTCTTT. Translation: CASSVGVTGNTEAFF. The entire variable domain, with the rest obtained from reference TRBV9 and TRBJ1-1, is as follows: DSGVTQTPKHLITATGQRVTLRCSPRSGDLSVYWYQQSLDQGLQFLIQYYNGEERAKGNILERFSAQQFPDLHSELNLSSLELGDSALYFCASSVGVTGNTEAFFGQGTRLTVV.

CDR3 loop: CAWFSGNSGNTIYF. As DNA, the CDR3 is TGTGCCTGGTTTTCGGGGAACTCTGGAAACACCATATATTTT. This chain joins TRBV30 and TRBJ1-3; D is unclear. Trimming took 5 bases from V and 0 from J, leaving 11 bases between them. CDR3 length: 14 residues. Germline V gene sequence: CDR1 GTSNPN, CDR2 SVGIG (reference sequence).

This chain connects TRBV9 to TRBJ2-1, with TRBD1 identical over 9 bases. Per germline, CDR1 SGDLS and CDR2 YYNGEE. The junction had 4 bases not matched to a gene; V was cut back by 4 bases and J by 5 bases. The CDR3 is made up of 14 amino acids. The chain's CDR3 is CASSKGQGNNEQFF. CDR3 nucleotides: TGTGCCAGCAGCAAGGGACAGGGAAACAATGAGCAGTTCTTC. The whole variable domain, filled in from reference TRBV9 and TRBJ2-1, reads DSGVTQTPKHLITATGQRVTLRCSPRSGDLSVYWYQQSLDQGLQFLIQYYNGEERAKGNILERFSAQQFPDLHSELNLSSLELGDSALYFCASSKGQGNNEQFFGPGTRLTVL.

The table lists this clone with a count of one. The CDR3 DNA sequence: TGTGCCAGCAGCCGGAACATCGGGACAGCGAATAACTATGGCTACACCTTC. Its translation: CASSRNIGTANNYGYTF. The rearrangement joins TRBV7-2 to TRBJ1-2, with 7 bases lining up with TRBD1. Per germline, CDR1 SGHTA and CDR2 FQGNSA. CDR3 length equals 17 residues. V trimming: 5 bases; J trimming: 1 base; junction bases outside the gene matches: 13.

The rearrangement links TRBV11-2 to TRBJ2-6; D is possibly TRBD2 (7 bases). Germline values: CDR1 SGHAT, CDR2 FQNNGV. The ends were cut back, 1 base at V and 5 bases at J, with 12 bases in the middle. This CDR3 has 16 amino acids. The CDR3 nucleotides are TGTGCCAGCAGCTTAGGAGGGGGGGGCCGGGCCAACGTCCTGACTTTC. Encoded protein: CASSLGGGGRANVLTF.

The DNA for the CDR3 is TGTGCCAGCAGTGATCTTCAGGGGAACACTGAAGCTTTCTTT. This translates into CASSDLQGNTEAFF. The V gene is TRBV25-1, the J gene TRBJ1-1; possibly TRBD1 for D (5 bases). Germline V gene sequence: CDR1 MGHDK, CDR2 SYGVNS. V was shortened by 3 bases and J by 1 base, with 9 bases between the two germline ends. The CDR3 length is 14 residues.

This chain links TRBV4-3 with TRBJ1-6, with 9 bases matching TRBD1. With 0 bases clipped from V and 11 bases from J, the junction kept 2 bases outside the gene matches. The CDR3 has 14 residues. Germline CDR1 LGHNA, CDR2 YSLEER. DNA of the CDR3: TGCGCCAGCAGCCAAGAGACAGGGGGGCCACCCCTCCACTTT. It is translated as CASSQETGGPPLHF.

The rearrangement joins TRBV21-1 to TRBJ1-3. TRBV21-1 is tagged as a pseudogene. The CDR3 is 16 amino acids. The CDR3 spells CASSKVAPVSGNTIYF. CDR3 DNA sequence: TGTGCCAGCAGCAAAGTAGCTCCGGTCTCTGGAAACACCATATATTTT.

J is TRBJ2-5 and V is TRBV30, with TRBD2 matching 11 bases. V lost 3 bases and J lost 6; bases outside the gene matches: 6. Germline V gene lookup returns CDR1 GTSNPN and CDR2 SVGIG (reference sequence). The CDR3 contains 14 residues. CDR3 loop: CAWRIAGGQKTQYF. In nucleotides, the CDR3 is TGTGCCTGGAGGATAGCGGGGGGGCAGAAGACCCAGTACTTC.

The chain recombines TRBV7-2 with TRBJ2-7; the match to TRBD1 covers 7 bases. The CDR3 contains 12 residues. Germline values: CDR1 SGHTA, CDR2 FQGNSA. V gave up 5 bases and J gave up 3 bases; unmatched junction bases: 1. The CDR3: CASSGTVYEQYF. Written as DNA, the CDR3 is TGTGCCAGCAGCGGGACAGTCTACGAGCAGTACTTC. Drawing the rest from reference TRBV7-2 and TRBJ2-7, the complete variable domain is GAGVSQSPSNKVTEKGKDVELRCDPISGHTALYWYRQSLGQGLEFLIYFQGNSAPDKSGLPSDRFSAERTGGSVSTLTIQRTQQEDSAVYLCASSGTVYEQYFGPGTRLTVT.